These 26 T cell receptor beta chains originate from one sample sequenced in a study of blood T cell repertoires in COVID-19. Sequencing was performed with immunoSEQ multiplex PCR; in TCRdb, only in-frame clones are kept and a portion is missing. The sample has a few hundred thousand clones, 80% to 90% seen once. The sample taken for sequencing was peripheral blood. The receptors derive from a woman in her forties or fifties with COVID-19, enrolled during active disease.

The chain combines TRBV6-1 with TRBJ2-7, with D possibly being TRBD1 (7 bases). Germline CDR1 and CDR2: MNHNS and SASEGT. The germline V and J ends were trimmed by 2 bases and 3 bases, with 11 bases remaining between them. The CDR3 length is 14 residues. For the CDR3, the DNA is TGTGCCAGCAGTGAATATCAGGGGGGCTACGAGCAGTACTTC. It codes for CASSEYQGGYEQYF.

This sequence joins TRBV28 and TRBJ2-5; TRBD1 matches at 7 bases. Germline V lookup: CDR1 MDHEN, CDR2 SYDVKM. This CDR3 has 14 amino acids. V was pared by 6 bases and J by 3 bases, with 7 bases of the junction left unmatched. The CDR3 coding sequence is TGTGCCAGCAGGCGCCGGGACAGAGAAGAGACCCAGTACTTC. Protein sequence: CASRRRDREETQYF.

This clone was detected only once. The chain joins TRBV29-1 to TRBJ1-1, with 7 nucleotides matching TRBD1. This CDR3 comprises 14 residues. V lost 4 bases and J lost 4; bases outside the gene matches: 9. Per germline, CDR1 SQVTM and CDR2 ANQGSEA. CDR3 protein: CSVVGAGGRTEAFF. The DNA for the CDR3 is TGCAGCGTTGTAGGAGCAGGGGGACGCACTGAAGCTTTCTTT.

This chain connects TRBV5-1 to TRBJ1-2; 7 bases agree with TRBD1. Unmatched junction bases numbered 6, after V lost 0 bases and J lost 4 bases. This CDR3 has 15 residues. Germline V lookup: CDR1 SGHRS, CDR2 YFSETQ. In DNA, the CDR3 is TGCGCCAGCAGCTTGGGACAGGGTAGCAGCTATGGCTACACCTTC. Protein product: CASSLGQGSSYGYTF.

This chain connects TRBV5-1 to TRBJ2-1; 9 bases agree with TRBD2. CDR1 is SGHRS, CDR2 YFSETQ, per germline. Trimming at V came to 3 bases and at J to 5 bases, leaving 6 bases not matched to a gene. This CDR3 comprises 15 residues. CDR3 region: CASSSVAGVNNEQFF. The CDR3 DNA sequence: TGCGCCAGCAGCTCTGTAGCGGGGGTAAACAATGAGCAGTTCTTC.

The CDR3 DNA reads TGTGCCAGCAGTTATCTGGGCGGGGATACCGGGGAGCTGTTTTTT. Protein: CASSYLGGDTGELFF. The J gene is TRBJ2-2, the V gene TRBV6-5, with D tentatively TRBD2 (6 bases). V lost 3 bases, J lost 5 bases, and 13 bases lay in between. The CDR3 is 15 amino acids. Germline lookup yields CDR1 MNHEY and CDR2 SVGAGI.

V usage is TRBV27 and J usage is TRBJ1-3; 7 positions agree with TRBD1. Germline assignment: CDR1 MNHEY and CDR2 SMNVEV (reference sequence). V lost 3 bases to trimming and J lost 0 bases; unmatched junction nucleotides: 5. This CDR3 spans 16 amino acids. CDR3 residues: CASSLRGPISGNTIYF. The CDR3, as DNA: TGTGCCAGCAGTTTGAGGGGGCCTATCTCTGGAAACACCATATATTTT.

The rearrangement links TRBV11-2 to TRBJ2-1, with 12 bases lining up with TRBD2. CDR1 is SGHAT and CDR2 is FQNNGV in the germline V gene. Germline trimming cut 5 bases from V and 6 bases from J; bases unmatched to any gene: 8. This CDR3 spans 16 amino acids. The CDR3 DNA is TGTGCCAGCAGCCAGCTTCCTAGCGGGAGGGTCAATGAGCAGTTCTTC. Amino acids: CASSQLPSGRVNEQFF.

The chain recombines TRBV30 with TRBJ1-1; D is perhaps TRBD1 (5 bases). The CDR3 has 14 amino acids. Germline V gene data show CDR1 as GTSNPN and CDR2 as SVGIG (reference sequence). The V end was cut by 5 bases, the J end by 1 base, with 14 bases between. The CDR3 DNA is TGTGCCTGGTCGTGGGGCAACACGAACACTGAAGCTTTCTTT. Its translation: CAWSWGNTNTEAFF.

The chain recombines TRBV5-6 with TRBJ1-2; D perhaps matches TRBD1 (6 bases). There are 13 residues in the CDR3. In germline, CDR1 is SGHDT, CDR2 YYEEEE. V was trimmed by 1 base and J by 4 bases, leaving 8 bases between them. In DNA form, the CDR3 reads TGTGCCAGCAGCTTGAACAGGGCCTATGGCTACACCTTC. This encodes CASSLNRAYGYTF.

This clone was found many times. The V call is TRBV24-1, the J call TRBJ2-7; maybe TRBD1 (6 bases). From germline, CDR1 is KGHDR and CDR2 SFDVKD. Trimming took off 4 bases at V and 6 bases at J, with 24 bases between the two ends. The CDR3 is made up of 17 amino acids. The DNA of the CDR3 is TGTGCCACCAGTGAAAAGAACAGGGCCCGCTCGGGGTTCGAGCAGTACTTC. Residues: CATSEKNRARSGFEQYF.

The chain joins TRBV5-4 to TRBJ2-1; maybe TRBD2 (6 bases). Trimming removed 1 base from V and 12 bases from J, with 11 bases in between. This CDR3 is built from 12 residues. CDR1 is SGHNT and CDR2 is YYREEE in the germline V gene (reference sequence). The CDR3 sequence is CASSLNSGRQFF. The CDR3 DNA reads as TGTGCCAGCAGCTTGAATAGCGGCCGGCAGTTCTTC. Combining the CDR3 with reference TRBV5-4 and TRBJ2-1 gives the whole variable domain ETGVTQSPTHLIKTRGQQVTLRCSSQSGHNTVSWYQQALGQGPQFIFQYYREEENGRGNFPPRFSGLQFPNYSSELNVNALELDDSALYLCASSLNSGRQFFGPGTRLTVL.

The rearrangement links TRBV9 to TRBJ2-7, with D possibly matching TRBD2 (6 bases). The germline V gene encodes CDR1 SGDLS and CDR2 YYNGEE. V dropped 3 bases and J dropped 7 bases, with 14 bases sitting between them. The CDR3 is 13 residues long. The CDR3 loop is CASSAFLGGEQYF. In DNA form, the CDR3 reads TGTGCCAGCAGCGCCTTCCTTGGAGGGGAGCAGTACTTC.

The chain is built from TRBV18 and TRBJ2-5, with D perhaps TRBD2 (6 bases). The CDR3 consists of 17 residues. Germline-derived CDR1 and CDR2 are KGHSH and LQKENI. Trimming cost V 2 bases and J 4 bases, with 20 bases left between them. CDR3 residues: CASSPRSGVEAGETQYF. The CDR3, as DNA: TGTGCCAGCTCACCAAGGTCGGGAGTAGAGGCTGGAGAGACCCAGTACTTC. The full variable domain, completed using reference TRBV18 and TRBJ2-5, is NAGVMQNPRHLVRRRGQEARLRCSPMKGHSHVYWYRQLPEEGLKFMVYLQKENIIDESGMPKERFSAEFPKEGPSILRIQQVVRGDSAAYFCASSPRSGVEAGETQYFGPGTRLLVL.

This clone was observed once. This chain uses TRBV7-8 with TRBJ2-7; the D gene is possibly TRBD1 (5 bases). This CDR3 contains 15 residues. Germline assignment: CDR1 SGHVS and CDR2 FQNEAQ. V was shortened by 0 bases and J by 3 bases, with 12 bases between the two germline ends. The CDR3 region is CASSLAGGRDYEQYF. Written as DNA, the CDR3 is TGTGCCAGCAGCTTAGCGGGCGGCAGGGACTACGAGCAGTACTTC.

The chain is built from TRBV30 and TRBJ2-7; D call uncertain. The V gene lost 0 bases and the J gene lost 2 bases, with 5 bases spanning the gap. Per germline, CDR1 GTSNPN and CDR2 SVGIG (reference sequence). The length of the CDR3 is 12 residues. CDR3 sequence reads: CAWSVSPYEQYF. The CDR3 DNA sequence: TGTGCCTGGAGTGTAAGCCCCTACGAGCAGTACTTC.

This chain connects TRBV15 to TRBJ1-1, with a weak D call TRBD1 (6 bases). Germline-derived CDR1 and CDR2 are LNHNV and YYDKDF (reference sequence). The CDR3 runs to 14 residues. V was shortened by 2 bases and J by 5 bases, with 12 bases between the two germline ends. The CDR3 sequence is CATSRNREGTEAFF. The CDR3 nucleotides are TGTGCCACCAGCAGAAACAGGGAGGGGACTGAAGCTTTCTTT.

The genes are TRBV29-1 and TRBJ1-4, with 7 bases that match TRBD1. CDR1 is SQVTM and CDR2 is ANQGSEA in the germline V gene. The V and J ends lost 6 bases and 0 bases, in that order; junction bases with no gene match: 4. The CDR3 consists of 14 residues. CDR3 in DNA: TGCAGCGTCCAGACAGGGTCAACTAATGAAAAACTGTTTTTT. The encoded protein is CSVQTGSTNEKLFF.

The gene calls are TRBV19 and TRBJ1-1; TRBD1 aligns across 8 bases. In germline, CDR1 is LNHDA, CDR2 SQIVND (reference sequence). V was clipped by 4 bases and J by 8 bases; unmatched bases: 6. The CDR3 loop spans 13 amino acids. Here the CDR3 reads CASSTDRGLEAFF. The CDR3 region has the DNA TGTGCCAGTAGTACCGACAGGGGCCTAGAAGCTTTCTTT. The full variable domain, its missing parts supplied by reference TRBV19 and TRBJ1-1, is DGGITQSPKYLFRKEGQNVTLSCEQNLNHDAMYWYRQDPGQGLRLIYYSQIVNDFQKGDIAEGYSVSREKKESFPLTVTSAQKNPTAFYLCASSTDRGLEAFFGQGTRLTVV.

J is TRBJ2-7 and V is TRBV9; 8 bases are a match to TRBD1. Germline V gene lookup returns CDR1 SGDLS and CDR2 YYNGEE. V lost 4 bases, J lost 6 bases, and 12 bases stayed unmatched. This CDR3 is 15 amino acids long. The CDR3 bases are TGTGCCAGCAGCCTCCTCGGACAGGGTCTGGGCGAGCAGTACTTC. The encoded protein is CASSLLGQGLGEQYF.

In its sample, this clone was seen once. J is TRBJ2-1 and V is TRBV4-1; D is possibly TRBD2 (5 bases). Trimming removed 4 bases from V and 6 bases from J, with 16 bases in between. Germline-derived CDR1 and CDR2 are MGHRA and YSYEKL. The CDR3 totals 15 residues. CDR3 loop: CASSREGDPLNEQFF. The CDR3 nucleotides are TGCGCCAGCAGCCGCGAGGGAGATCCCCTCAATGAGCAGTTCTTC.

CDR3: CASNPPGLAPPGDTQYF. The CDR3 nucleotides read TGTGCCAGCAACCCGCCGGGACTAGCCCCCCCCGGAGATACGCAGTATTTT. The chain combines TRBV7-2 with TRBJ2-3; 9 bases are shared with TRBD2. This CDR3 region has 17 residues. V shed 7 bases and J 5 bases; nucleotides not matched to a gene: 16. The germline CDR1 and CDR2 sequences are SGHTA and FQGNSA. Combining the CDR3 with reference TRBV7-2 and TRBJ2-3 gives the whole variable domain GAGVSQSPSNKVTEKGKDVELRCDPISGHTALYWYRQSLGQGLEFLIYFQGNSAPDKSGLPSDRFSAERTGGSVSTLTIQRTQQEDSAVYLCASNPPGLAPPGDTQYFGPGTRLTVL.

The chain has TRBV3-1 (or the pseudogene TRBV3-2) and TRBJ2-5, with TRBD2 matching 11 bases. Unmatched junction bases numbered 2, after V lost 2 bases and J lost 3 bases. Per germline, CDR1 LGHDT and CDR2 YNNKEL (reference sequence). This CDR3 has 15 amino acids. The CDR3 protein is CASSQISGREETQYF. The CDR3 DNA reads TGTGCCAGCAGCCAAATTAGCGGGAGGGAAGAGACCCAGTACTTC.

This chain connects TRBV3-1 (or the pseudogene TRBV3-2) to TRBJ1-3; the D gene is possibly TRBD1 (5 bases). Germline CDR1 is LGHDT and CDR2 is YNNKEL (reference sequence). The V and J ends lost 3 bases and 6 bases respectively, with 9 bases between them. CDR3 size: 13 residues. Here the CDR3 reads CASSQEGENTIYF. CDR3 DNA: TGTGCCAGCAGCCAGGAAGGGGAAAACACCATATATTTT.

The chain is built from TRBV19 and TRBJ1-1; 7 bases map to TRBD1. With V trimmed by 6 bases and J by 2 bases, 12 bases remained unmatched. Germline CDR1 is LNHDA and CDR2 is SQIVND (reference sequence). The CDR3 totals 16 residues. As DNA, the CDR3 is TGTGCCAGTAGCTTGACAGGGTTTTCGGCTAACACTGAAGCTTTCTTT. This gives the protein CASSLTGFSANTEAFF. The full variable domain, its missing parts supplied by reference TRBV19 and TRBJ1-1, is DGGITQSPKYLFRKEGQNVTLSCEQNLNHDAMYWYRQDPGQGLRLIYYSQIVNDFQKGDIAEGYSVSREKKESFPLTVTSAQKNPTAFYLCASSLTGFSANTEAFFGQGTRLTVV.

As regards this clone: The same CDR3 is also encoded by other DNA sequences in this sample. The CDR3 DNA sequence: TGCGCCAGCAGCTTGACTAGCGGGAGCACCGGGGAGCTGTTTTTT. This encodes CASSLTSGSTGELFF. The genes are TRBV5-1 and TRBJ2-2, with TRBD2 matching 11 bases. With 1 base clipped from V and 4 bases from J, the junction kept 0 bases outside the gene matches. This CDR3 has 15 amino acids. Germline V CDR1 and CDR2: SGHRS, YFSETQ.